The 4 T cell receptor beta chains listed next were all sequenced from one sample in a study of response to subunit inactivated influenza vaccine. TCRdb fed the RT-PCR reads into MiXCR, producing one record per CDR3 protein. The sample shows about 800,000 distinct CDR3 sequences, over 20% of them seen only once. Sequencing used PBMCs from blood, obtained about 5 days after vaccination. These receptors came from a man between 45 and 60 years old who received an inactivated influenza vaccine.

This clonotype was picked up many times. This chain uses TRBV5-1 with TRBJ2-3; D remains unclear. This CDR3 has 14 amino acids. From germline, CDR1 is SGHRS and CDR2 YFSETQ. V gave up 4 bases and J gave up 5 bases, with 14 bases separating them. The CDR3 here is CASSPGTSGDTQYF. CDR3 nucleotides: TGCGCCAGCAGCCCCGGAACGTCGGGAGATACGCAGTATTTT.

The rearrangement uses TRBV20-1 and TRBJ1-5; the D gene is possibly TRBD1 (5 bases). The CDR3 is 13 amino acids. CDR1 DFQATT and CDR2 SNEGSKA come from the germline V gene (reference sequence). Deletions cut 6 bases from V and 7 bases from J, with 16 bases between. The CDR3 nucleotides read TGCAGTGCGGAAACAGGCAGGCGGCAGCCCCAGCATTTT. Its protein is CSAETGRRQPQHF.

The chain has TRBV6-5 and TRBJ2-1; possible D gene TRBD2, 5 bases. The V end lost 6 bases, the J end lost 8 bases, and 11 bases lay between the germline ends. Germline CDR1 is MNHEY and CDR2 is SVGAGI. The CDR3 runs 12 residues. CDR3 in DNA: TGTGCCAGCAGGGGAGTTTCCTATGAGCAGTTCTTC. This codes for CASRGVSYEQFF.

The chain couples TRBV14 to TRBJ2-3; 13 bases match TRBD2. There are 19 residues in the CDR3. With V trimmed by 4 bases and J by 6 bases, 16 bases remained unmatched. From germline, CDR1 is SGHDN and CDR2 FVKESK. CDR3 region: CASSRPGLAGRLTADTQYF. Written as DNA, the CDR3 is TGTGCCAGCAGCCGGCCGGGACTAGCGGGGCGACTAACGGCGGATACGCAGTATTTT.